This T cell receptor (beta chain) was obtained from a study of CD8+CD57+ T cells in acquired aplastic anemia. The wider study: DNA per sorted CD4+ or CD8+ sample ranged roughly 0.19 to 27.4 ug, averaging 3.2 ug. Notes on the study in general: Comparison of patients with controls identified around 30 shared CD8+ CDR3 sequences.

A remark on this clonotype: Antigen unknown.

From germline, CDR1 is SGDLS and CDR2 YYNGEE. Between the trimmed V and J ends, which lost 4 bases and 7 bases, there was a span of 13 bases. The CDR3 loop spans 13 amino acids. TCR beta VDJ and CDR3 were profiled, and genomic DNA was the template. TCRdb redid the calling of the reads with MiXCR, one entry per CDR3 protein. The data hold under 200,000 distinct CDR3 sequences, with roughly 43% observed a single time. It was patients with CD8+CD57+ cell expansion by flow cytometry who were chosen for sequencing. Severe acquired aplastic anemia affected all patients. When blood sampling took place, the patients had received no therapy.

The sample consisted of sorted CD4+, CD8+, or CD8+CD57+ T cells (not recorded which) from PBMCs. The source is a human donor with aplastic anemia. This rearrangement joins TRBV9 to TRBJ2-3; a possible D gene is TRBD2 (5 bases). The CDR3 spells CASSLLGRNTQYF. CDR3 nucleotides: TGTGCCAGCAGCCTCCTAGGGAGAAATACGCAGTATTTT.